Following are 5 T cell receptor beta chains from one sample sequenced in a study of blood T cell repertoires in COVID-19. This table comes from immunoSEQ multiplex PCR, and its TCRdb copy is limited to in-frame clones, with some not included. The sample records over 200,000 clones, 87% being singletons. The sequencing sample was made of peripheral blood. These receptor sequences come from a man aged 35-49 years with active or convalescent COVID-19.

V usage is TRBV3-1 (or the pseudogene TRBV3-2) and J usage is TRBJ2-7, with 11 nucleotides matching TRBD1. Germline V gene sequence: CDR1 LGHDT, CDR2 YNNKEL (reference sequence). With 4 bases clipped from V and 7 bases from J, the junction kept 6 bases outside the gene matches. CDR3 length: 14 residues. The CDR3 protein is CASSLGQGAWEQYF. DNA of the CDR3: TGTGCCAGCAGCCTTGGACAGGGGGCGTGGGAGCAGTACTTC.

The chain couples TRBV6-5 to TRBJ1-2; 10 bases align to TRBD1. This CDR3 has 15 residues. Germline CDR1 reads MNHEY; CDR2 reads SVGAGI. J was trimmed by 4 bases and V by 2 bases; bases with no gene match: 4. The CDR3 coding sequence is TGTGCCAGCAGTTACCGGACAGGGGGAGGCTATGGCTACACCTTC. Its translation: CASSYRTGGGYGYTF.

The chain couples TRBV7-8 to TRBJ1-3; maybe TRBD1 (6 bases). The CDR3 is 16 residues long. Germline CDR1 is SGHVS and CDR2 is FQNEAQ. V lost 5 bases and J lost 0, with 14 bases in between. CDR3 protein: CASSGRIRGSGNTIYF. For the CDR3, the DNA is TGTGCCAGCAGCGGACGCATCAGGGGCTCTGGAAACACCATATATTTT.

V and J are TRBV27 and TRBJ2-3; 7 bases line up with TRBD2. V lost 3 bases, J lost 2 bases, and 5 bases stayed unmatched. This CDR3 contains 15 residues. CDR1 MNHEY and CDR2 SMNVEV come from the germline V gene (reference sequence). The CDR3 here is CASSFRGRATDTQYF. CDR3 DNA: TGTGCCAGCAGTTTTCGTGGGAGGGCCACAGATACGCAGTATTTT.

This clone appeared a single time. V and J are TRBV7-8 and TRBJ2-2; tentatively, D is TRBD1 (6 bases). The CDR3 extends over 16 amino acids. Trimming removed 0 bases from V and 1 base from J, with 9 bases in between. In germline, CDR1 is SGHVS, CDR2 FQNEAQ. The CDR3 is CASSLAQGLNTGELFF. CDR3 nucleotides: TGTGCCAGCAGCTTAGCGCAGGGGTTGAACACCGGGGAGCTGTTTTTT.